Each of the 8 T cell receptor beta chains below was sequenced from the same sample in a study of identical twins. TCRdb processed the 5' RACE reads anew with MiXCR; each CDR3 protein has one entry. The data contain roughly 700,000 distinct CDR3 sequences, around 8.3% of them singletons. These data were also filed under a second study, of yellow fever vaccine responses in identical twins.

The specimen sequenced was PBMCs. All receptors derive from a woman aged 18-29 years in good health.

This clonotype was detected ten times or more. The CDR3: CAINSGSSYEQYF. In nucleotides, the CDR3 is TGTGCCATAAATAGCGGGAGCTCCTACGAGCAGTACTTC. The chain joins TRBV10-3 to TRBJ2-7, with 9 positions matching TRBD2. The junction had 3 bases not matched to a gene; V was cut back by 9 bases and J by 0 bases. Germline V gene lookup returns CDR1 ENHRY and CDR2 SYGVKD. The CDR3 spans 13 residues.

This clonotype was found a few times. This chain joins TRBV5-6 and TRBJ2-1, with D possibly being TRBD1 (6 bases). The length of the CDR3 is 14 residues. V was shortened by 2 bases and J by 9 bases, with 15 bases between the two germline ends. From germline, CDR1 is SGHDT and CDR2 YYEEEE. CDR3 sequence: CASSFWAQGFEQFF. The CDR3 DNA sequence: TGTGCCAGCAGCTTTTGGGCACAGGGATTTGAGCAGTTCTTC.

The rearrangement joins TRBV4-3 to TRBJ2-1, with D perhaps TRBD1 (5 bases). Germline V gene lookup returns CDR1 LGHNA and CDR2 YSLEER. Trimming left V 0 bases short and J 11 bases short, with 14 bases between. This CDR3 has 14 residues. CDR3 region: CASSQDLGREKQFF. The DNA of the CDR3 is TGCGCCAGCAGCCAAGATCTCGGCAGGGAAAAGCAGTTCTTC.

The chain links TRBV3-1 to TRBJ1-1, with 9 bases identical to TRBD1. The J segment lost 4 bases and the V segment lost 11 bases, leaving 17 bases of the junction unmatched. This CDR3 region has 16 residues. Per the germline V gene, CDR1 is LGHDT and CDR2 is YNNKEL (reference sequence). The CDR3 DNA reads as TGTGCCTCCTGCCAGACCGGACAGGGGTCGGGCACTGAAGCTTTCTTT. Its translation is CASCQTGQGSGTEAFF.

The table lists this clonotype with a few counts. The V and J genes are TRBV20-1 and TRBJ2-1, with a weak D call TRBD2 (5 bases). CDR3 length equals 16 residues. V was cut by 1 base and J by 2 bases, with 15 bases left in between. The germline V gene encodes CDR1 DFQATT and CDR2 SNEGSKA (reference sequence). CDR3 loop: CSARALRAGTYNEQFF. CDR3 nucleotide sequence: TGCAGTGCTAGAGCCCTAAGGGCGGGCACCTACAATGAGCAGTTCTTC.

CDR3 sequence reads: CASSLRDTQETQYF. The CDR3 DNA follows: TGTGCCAGCAGTCTACGGGACACTCAAGAGACCCAGTACTTC. The rearrangement links TRBV12-3 or TRBV12-4 to TRBJ2-5; TRBD1 might be the D (6 bases). This CDR3 region has 14 residues. Trimming removed 5 bases from V and 2 bases from J, with 12 bases in between.

This clonotype was counted only a few times. The chain uses TRBV29-1 and TRBJ2-7; 7 bases align to TRBD1. In germline, CDR1 is SQVTM, CDR2 ANQGSEA. The CDR3 spans 13 residues. J was trimmed by 2 bases and V by 4 bases; bases with no gene match: 5. The chain's CDR3 is CSVAGDRAYEQYF. The CDR3 nucleotides read TGCAGCGTTGCCGGCGACAGGGCCTACGAGCAGTACTTC.

The table lists this clonotype with many counts. The gene calls are TRBV12-3 or TRBV12-4 and TRBJ2-5; D uncertain. V was cut by 4 bases and J by 4 bases, with 13 bases left in between. There are 14 residues in the CDR3. The CDR3 loop reads CASSSPDIRETQYF. DNA of the CDR3: TGTGCCAGCAGTTCCCCGGATATCCGAGAGACCCAGTACTTC.